One TCR beta chain is described in this entry. These data come from a study of blood T cell repertoires in COVID-19. Whole-study context: Acute-phase and convalescent COVID-19 samples originated in the United States, Italy and Spain. Nucleic acid was either cDNA or gDNA, and it came from T cells, B-cell-depleted T cells, or PBMCs.

The CDR3 length is 19 residues. The V segment lost 5 bases and the J segment 0 bases; nucleotides outside the gene matches: 12. Original processing methods: Reference gene primer amplification yielded estimated nucleated cell counts. Generated by immunoSEQ multiplex PCR, the TCRdb table keeps only in-frame clones and is missing some. That table is the source of V, J and clone size, and D and trimming were worked out from the DNA. Among around 83,000 clones listed, approximately 90% were seen once. Sequenced sample: peripheral blood. The clonotype originates from a man between 65 and 85 years old with active or convalescent COVID-19. V is TRBV6-7 and J is TRBJ2-3; 12 nucleotides line up with TRBD2. TRBV6-7 has ORF status, its function being uncertain. The CDR3 reads CASSHPGLAGSKSTDTQYF. The CDR3 coding sequence is TGTGCCAGCAGTCACCCAGGACTAGCGGGGTCTAAAAGCACAGATACGCAGTATTTT.